The 31 T cell receptor beta chains below come from one sample, sequenced in a study of blood T cell repertoires in COVID-19. Assay: immunoSEQ multiplex PCR; the TCRdb copy retains only in-frame clones and omits some. The sample includes roughly 220,000 clones, about 86% of them seen just once. The sample consisted of peripheral blood. These receptors were collected from a woman aged 25-40 years who had recovered from COVID-19.

This clone was recorded a few times. This chain links TRBV29-1 with TRBJ1-4; D gene uncertain. The CDR3 length is 13 residues. The V end lost 6 bases, the J end lost 9 bases, and 17 bases lay between the germline ends. Germline CDR1 reads SQVTM; CDR2 reads ANQGSEA. The DNA of the CDR3 is TGCAGCGTCACAAGCGGGATCGGGCAAAAACTGTTTTTT. Translating gives CSVTSGIGQKLFF. Full variable domain (remainder filled in from reference TRBV29-1 and TRBJ1-4): SAVISQKPSRDICQRGTSLTIQCQVDSQVTMMFWYRQQPGQSLTLIATANQGSEATYESGFVIDKFPISRPNLTFSTLTVSNMSPEDSSIYLCSVTSGIGQKLFFGSGTQLSVL.

The chain uses TRBV7-9 and TRBJ2-1; D call uncertain. Per the germline V gene, CDR1 is SEHNR and CDR2 is FQNEAQ (reference sequence). V dropped 2 bases and J dropped 5 bases, with 10 bases sitting between them. This CDR3 region has 14 residues. This chain's CDR3 is CASSLWAVDNEQFF. In nucleotides, the CDR3 is TGTGCCAGCAGCTTATGGGCTGTCGACAATGAGCAGTTCTTC. The variable domain in full, with the rest retrieved from reference TRBV7-9 and TRBJ2-1, is DTGVSQNPRHKITKRGQNVTFRCDPISEHNRLYWYRQTLGQGPEFLTYFQNEAQLEKSRLLSDRFSAERPKGSFSTLEIQRTEQGDSAMYLCASSLWAVDNEQFFGPGTRLTVL.

On this clone itself: Additional DNA sequences in this sample encode the identical CDR3. This chain uses TRBV9 with TRBJ2-7, with D tentatively TRBD2 (7 bases). The CDR3 totals 14 residues. V lost 2 bases, J lost 2 bases, and 11 bases lay in between. The V gene's germline CDR1 is SGDLS and CDR2 YYNGEE. In DNA form, the CDR3 reads TGTGCCAGCAGCGTCGCGGGGGCCGCCTACGAGCAGTACTTC. Protein sequence: CASSVAGAAYEQYF.

This clone has just one count. The chain employs TRBV25-1 and TRBJ2-5, with 7 bases aligning to TRBD1. The CDR3 totals 15 residues. The V and J ends lost 1 base and 7 bases, in that order; junction bases with no gene match: 9. CDR1 MGHDK and CDR2 SYGVNS come from the germline V gene. CDR3 amino acids: CASSEFGTATGTQYF. In DNA form, the CDR3 reads TGTGCCAGCAGTGAATTCGGGACAGCCACAGGGACCCAGTACTTC. Full variable domain (outside the CDR3, taken from reference TRBV25-1 and TRBJ2-5): EADIYQTPRYLVIGTGKKITLECSQTMGHDKMYWYQQDPGMELHLIHYSYGVNSTEKGDLSSESTVSRIRTEHFPLTLESARPSHTSQYLCASSEFGTATGTQYFGPGTRLLVL.

The J gene is TRBJ2-1, the V gene TRBV9, with 15 nucleotides matching TRBD2. This CDR3 contains 17 residues. Germline V gene lookup returns CDR1 SGDLS and CDR2 YYNGEE. The V and J ends lost 3 bases and 8 bases, in that order; junction bases with no gene match: 9. The CDR3 DNA sequence: TGTGCCAGCAGCGCCGGGACTAGCGGGAGGATTTGGGATGAGCAGTTCTTC. As protein: CASSAGTSGRIWDEQFF.

The CDR3 DNA sequence: TGTGCCAGCACCCGACAGGGCGAAAATTCACCCCTCCACTTT. Protein product: CASTRQGENSPLHF. This chain uses TRBV28 with TRBJ1-6, with 7 bases matching TRBD1. This CDR3 has 14 amino acids. Trimming at V came to 7 bases and at J to 7 bases, leaving 7 bases not matched to a gene. Germline V gives CDR1 MDHEN, CDR2 SYDVKM.

The chain combines TRBV25-1 with TRBJ1-5; a possible D gene is TRBD1 (5 bases). The germline V gene encodes CDR1 MGHDK and CDR2 SYGVNS. With 4 bases removed from V and 4 bases from J, the gap between germline ends came to 11 bases. This CDR3 is built from 14 residues. For the CDR3, the DNA is TGTGCCAGCAGTGTCCAGGGAAATAATCAGCCCCAGCATTTT. Translation gives CASSVQGNNQPQHF.

The CDR3 DNA is TGCAGCGTTGAGGTCGGGAGTTCCACCGGGGAGCTGTTTTTT. This codes for CSVEVGSSTGELFF. This chain links TRBV29-1 with TRBJ2-2; possibly TRBD2 for D (6 bases). V was trimmed by 3 bases and J by 4 bases, leaving 12 bases between them. Germline CDR1 and CDR2: SQVTM and ANQGSEA. This CDR3 contains 14 residues.

This clone showed up just once. V usage is TRBV6-5 and J usage is TRBJ1-2; 8 nucleotides align to TRBD1. This CDR3 comprises 14 residues. The germline gives CDR1 MNHEY, CDR2 SVGAGI. V trimming: 8 bases; J trimming: 3 bases; junction bases outside the gene matches: 8. The CDR3 DNA sequence: TGTGCCAGCGTCTCCCCAGGGGGCTACTATGGCTACACCTTC. Encoded protein: CASVSPGGYYGYTF.

This chain links TRBV7-3 with TRBJ2-2; TRBD1 matches 10 bases. CDR1 is SGHTA and CDR2 is FQGTGA in the germline V gene. V shed 5 bases, J shed 4 bases, and the junction held 4 bases outside the gene matches. The CDR3 is 15 amino acids. CDR3 nucleotide sequence: TGTGCCAGCAGCAGACAGGGGGCGGCCACCGGGGAGCTGTTTTTT. Residues: CASSRQGAATGELFF.

The V and J genes are TRBV14 and TRBJ2-1, with 8 bases that match TRBD1. CDR1 and CDR2 (germline): SGHDN, FVKESK. J was trimmed by 7 bases and V by 2 bases; bases with no gene match: 4. The CDR3 has 14 amino acids. For the CDR3, the DNA is TGTGCCAGCAGCCAACCCTGGGACAGGAATGAGCAGTTCTTC. Translating gives CASSQPWDRNEQFF.

The chain recombines TRBV5-5 with TRBJ1-4; D is possibly TRBD1 (6 bases). The germline V and J ends were trimmed by 3 bases and 0 bases, with 15 bases remaining between them. Looked up from germline, CDR1 is SGHKS and CDR2 is YYEKEE (reference sequence). This CDR3 has 17 amino acids. CDR3 in DNA: TGTGCCAGCAGCTGGGGGCGGGAGCCGCCAACTAATGAAAAACTGTTTTTT. Residues: CASSWGREPPTNEKLFF.

The genes are TRBV6-5 and TRBJ1-1; TRBD1 matches at 7 bases. Looked up from germline, CDR1 is MNHEY and CDR2 is SVGAGI. This CDR3 comprises 15 residues. The J segment lost 2 bases and the V segment lost 4 bases, leaving 7 bases of the junction unmatched. The CDR3 DNA reads as TGTGCCAGCAGTTCCGTGGGACAGCTCAACACTGAAGCTTTCTTT. It specifies CASSSVGQLNTEAFF.

The rearrangement joins TRBV5-1 to TRBJ1-4; the match to TRBD1 covers 9 bases. Germline V lookup: CDR1 SGHRS, CDR2 YFSETQ. V shed 4 bases, J shed 7 bases, and the junction held 8 bases outside the gene matches. There are 15 residues in the CDR3. The CDR3 DNA reads as TGCGCCAGCAGCCTGGACAGGGGCAAGGGTGAAAAACTGTTTTTT. Its translation: CASSLDRGKGEKLFF. Together with reference TRBV5-1 and TRBJ1-4, the CDR3 gives the full variable domain: KAGVTQTPRYLIKTRGQQVTLSCSPISGHRSVSWYQQTPGQGLQFLFEYFSETQRNKGNFPGRFSGRQFSNSRSEMNVSTLELGDSALYLCASSLDRGKGEKLFFGSGTQLSVL.

The rearrangement joins TRBV6-5 to TRBJ1-6; TRBD1 agrees at 7 bases. V lost 6 bases, J lost 10 bases, and 9 bases stayed unmatched. Germline lookup yields CDR1 MNHEY and CDR2 SVGAGI. The CDR3 sequence is 14 residues long. CDR3 in amino acids: CASRATDRDSPLHF. The CDR3 region has the DNA TGTGCCAGCAGGGCGACCGACAGGGACTCACCCCTCCACTTT.

The chain couples TRBV15 to TRBJ2-3, with D possibly matching TRBD1 (5 bases). CDR3 length: 17 amino acids. Looked up from germline, CDR1 is LNHNV and CDR2 is YYDKDF (reference sequence). V was trimmed by 0 bases and J by 2 bases, leaving 15 bases between them. This chain's CDR3 is CATSRDLSRADTDTQYF. CDR3 bases: TGTGCCACCAGCAGAGATTTAAGCAGGGCGGACACAGATACGCAGTATTTT.

V gene TRBV28 combines with J gene TRBJ1-4; TRBD1 might be the D (6 bases). V was cut by 3 bases and J by 4 bases, with 9 bases left in between. Germline CDR1 reads MDHEN; CDR2 reads SYDVKM. CDR3 length: 14 amino acids. CDR3 residues: CASSFGGNNEKLFF. The CDR3 DNA reads as TGTGCCAGCAGTTTTGGGGGCAATAATGAAAAACTGTTTTTT.

The chain joins TRBV28 to TRBJ1-6, with 7 bases that match TRBD1. Germline-derived CDR1 and CDR2 are MDHEN and SYDVKM. V trimming: 5 bases; J trimming: 7 bases; junction bases outside the gene matches: 8. The CDR3 is 15 amino acids. CDR3 sequence reads: CASSLTGQTNSPLHF. CDR3 DNA: TGTGCCAGCAGTCTCACGGGACAGACAAATTCACCCCTCCACTTT.

CDR3 protein: CASKISVGNPGESTF. In nucleotides, the CDR3 is TGTGCCAGTAAGATCTCCGTTGGGAACCCGGGAGAATCCACCTTC. The chain carries TRBV19 and TRBJ1-2, with D unclear. Germline-derived CDR1 and CDR2 are LNHDA and SQIVND (reference sequence). This CDR3 is built from 15 residues. The V end was cut by 7 bases, the J end by 13 bases, with 28 bases between.

This rearrangement joins TRBV7-3 to TRBJ2-3, with a tentative D call TRBD2 (6 bases). Germline assignment: CDR1 SGHTA and CDR2 FQGTGA. V was trimmed by 3 bases and J by 0 bases, leaving 7 bases between them. The CDR3 contains 14 residues. CDR3 coding DNA: TGTGCCAGCAGCTTCGGGACTAGCACAGATACGCAGTATTTT. It translates to CASSFGTSTDTQYF. Full variable domain (missing parts from reference TRBV7-3 and TRBJ2-3): GAGVSQTPSNKVTEKGKYVELRCDPISGHTALYWYRQSLGQGPEFLIYFQGTGAADDSGLPNDRFFAVRPEGSVSTLKIQRTERGDSAVYLCASSFGTSTDTQYFGPGTRLTVL.

The rearrangement uses TRBV11-3 and TRBJ2-2; the match to TRBD2 covers 7 bases. The CDR3 is made up of 15 amino acids. With V trimmed by 1 base and J by 3 bases, 2 bases remained unmatched. Per the germline V gene, CDR1 is SGHNT and CDR2 is YENEEA. Here the CDR3 reads CASSLGLADTGELFF. In nucleotides, the CDR3 is TGTGCCAGCAGCTTAGGGCTAGCGGACACCGGGGAGCTGTTTTTT.

The chain joins TRBV24-1 to TRBJ2-1, with TRBD1 identical over 7 bases. CDR1 and CDR2 (germline): KGHDR, SFDVKD. The ends lost 2 bases at V and 8 bases at J; junction bases unmatched: 8. The length of the CDR3 is 15 residues. The CDR3 nucleotides read TGTGCCACCAGTGATTCCCCCGACAGGGCACATGAGCAGTTCTTC. Encoded protein: CATSDSPDRAHEQFF.

V gene TRBV4-2 combines with J gene TRBJ2-5; a possible D gene is TRBD2 (6 bases). CDR3 length equals 17 residues. Germline CDR1 LGHNA, CDR2 YNFKEQ. Trimming left V 4 bases short and J 0 bases short, with 18 bases between. The CDR3 reads CASSLVPSSVYQETQYF. DNA of the CDR3: TGTGCCAGCAGCCTTGTACCGTCTAGCGTATACCAAGAGACCCAGTACTTC.

The chain couples TRBV5-4 to TRBJ2-7; 9 bases are a match to TRBD2. Trimming cost V 0 bases and J 3 bases; bases outside gene matches: 10. The CDR3 covers 17 residues. Germline values: CDR1 SGHNT, CDR2 YYREEE (reference sequence). Here the CDR3 DNA reads TGTGCCAGCAGCTTGGGTCCTCTAGCGGGGTCTTACTACGAGCAGTACTTC. Translated, it gives CASSLGPLAGSYYEQYF.

This chain joins TRBV28 and TRBJ1-1; TRBD1 might be the D (6 bases). From germline, CDR1 is MDHEN and CDR2 SYDVKM. The CDR3 extends over 14 amino acids. V was trimmed by 2 bases and J by 0 bases, leaving 7 bases between them. The CDR3: CASSLEGVNTEAFF. DNA of the CDR3: TGTGCCAGCAGTTTAGAGGGGGTGAACACTGAAGCTTTCTTT.

The gene calls are TRBV2 and TRBJ2-7; D uncertain. The CDR3 is 11 amino acids. Germline CDR1 reads SNHLY; CDR2 reads FYNNEI. Trimming took 3 bases from V and 5 from J, leaving 5 bases between them. Here the CDR3 reads CASSESDEQYF. The CDR3, as DNA: TGTGCCAGCAGTGAGTCAGACGAGCAGTACTTC.

The chain is built from TRBV7-2 and TRBJ2-5, with D perhaps TRBD2 (6 bases). The CDR3 contains 14 residues. The germline V gene encodes CDR1 SGHTA and CDR2 FQGNSA. V was pared by 6 bases and J by 4 bases, with 15 bases between. CDR3 DNA: TGTGCCAGCAGTTCCCTAGCGCAGCGAGAGACCCAGTACTTC. Residues: CASSSLAQRETQYF.

V and J are TRBV30 and TRBJ2-2; 9 bases match TRBD2. Unmatched junction bases numbered 7, after V lost 3 bases and J lost 5 bases. Germline V gene sequence: CDR1 GTSNPN, CDR2 SVGIG (reference sequence). This CDR3 is built from 15 residues. The CDR3 here is CAWSFAGGRTGELFF. CDR3 nucleotide sequence: TGTGCCTGGAGCTTTGCGGGAGGGCGGACCGGGGAGCTGTTTTTT. The full variable domain, with the rest looked up from reference TRBV30 and TRBJ2-2, is SQTIHQWPATLVQPVGSPLSLECTVEGTSNPNLYWYRQAAGRGLQLLFYSVGIGQISSEVPQNLSASRPQDRQFILSSKKLLLSDSGFYLCAWSFAGGRTGELFFGEGSRLTVL.

The rearrangement links TRBV27 to TRBJ2-7, with D possibly matching TRBD1 (5 bases). Germline V gene lookup returns CDR1 MNHEY and CDR2 SMNVEV (reference sequence). The ends were cut back, 5 bases at V and 0 bases at J, with 14 bases in the middle. The CDR3 is made up of 15 amino acids. CDR3 DNA: TGTGCCAGCAGTCAAGGACACAGGAGCTCCTACGAGCAGTACTTC. This gives the protein CASSQGHRSSYEQYF.

The chain recombines TRBV30 with TRBJ1-2; 7 bases align to TRBD1. The V and J ends lost 2 bases and 3 bases, in that order; junction bases with no gene match: 3. This CDR3 has 13 residues. Germline loops: CDR1 GTSNPN, CDR2 SVGIG (reference sequence). CDR3 nucleotides: TGTGCCTGGAGTTACGGGACAGACTATGGCTACACCTTC. Translating it yields CAWSYGTDYGYTF. Supplemented by reference TRBV30 and TRBJ1-2, the full variable domain reads SQTIHQWPATLVQPVGSPLSLECTVEGTSNPNLYWYRQAAGRGLQLLFYSVGIGQISSEVPQNLSASRPQDRQFILSSKKLLLSDSGFYLCAWSYGTDYGYTFGSGTRLTVV.

The chain carries TRBV6-6 and TRBJ1-1; 7 positions match TRBD1. The V segment lost 5 bases and the J segment 3 bases; nucleotides outside the gene matches: 9. Germline values: CDR1 MNHNY, CDR2 SVGAGI (reference sequence). The CDR3 loop spans 15 amino acids. The CDR3 protein is CASSTLQGKDTEAFF. The CDR3 region has the DNA TGTGCCAGCAGTACTCTACAGGGGAAGGACACTGAAGCTTTCTTT.